The present entry profiles one T cell receptor (beta chain) with its context. Its antigen has not been determined. No much larger clone is present one base from it, and per-base qualities are unavailable. These data originate in a study of blood T cell repertoires in COVID-19 (TCRdb year 2020). Regarding the study in general: Collaborator samples came from the United States, Italy and Spain and covered acute and convalescent phases of COVID-19. Samples were obtained from the ongoing ImmuneRACE study (first 160 participants) and from about 1,300 subjects provided by 6 global collaborators. HLA class I and class II types, where available, came from metadata supplied by the sample provider rather than from assay-based typing. Deeply sampled blood TCRbeta repertoires from subjects exposed to, actively infected with, or recovered from COVID-19 were included in the dataset. The prospective study material was composed of cDNA or gDNA derived from T cells, B-cell-depleted T cells, or PBMCs. The repertoires were released in a freely available public database intended as a resource for research on the immune response to SARS-CoV-2. The sample metadata nearly always contained a de-identified subject ID, COVID-19 status, age in years and sex.

Here is what the overall study found, with its caveats: The quantity of clinical and demographic metadata differed by source and by participant and was supplied without curation.

TCRbeta CDR3 regions were amplified from genomic DNA using the immunoSEQ Assay, a bias-controlled multiplex PCR. The original pipeline was this. Nucleated cell counts per sample were estimated from amplification of reference gene primers within the assay. Sequence reads were collapsed and filtered to measure the absolute abundance of every unique TCRbeta CDR3 rearrangement. For each sample, productive Simpson clonality was calculated as the square root of Simpson's diversity index over productive rearrangements. TCRdb obtained this table from immuneACCESS and retained in-frame rearrangements with V and J assigned. These tables miss some clones; where compared with another copy, unresolved V genes account for less than half of the shortfall, and the remainder is unexplained. That table is the source of V, J and clone size, and D and trimming were worked out from the DNA. The sample yields more than 90,000 clones; over 70% were counted once. The biggest ten clones account for about 4.3% of the sample.

The CDR3, from cysteine to phenylalanine, totals 15 residues. The sequence is cut down to CDR3 DNA, 45 bases in frame from base 1. The germline V end is reduced by 6 bases and the J end by 6 bases; junction bases left unmatched: 3. CDR1 and CDR2 were assigned from the germline V gene (reference sequence) as MNHEY and SMNVEV. Whole blood was collected in K2EDTA tubes by collaborating institutions according to the institutions' own protocols. For TCRbeta analysis, collaborator samples were shipped as frozen whole blood, as isolated PBMCs, or as DNA extracted from either sample type. This sequence originates from a man aged 55 to 69 with acute or convalescent COVID-19. This chain is built from TRBV27 and TRBJ1-6, with 12 bases in between that match TRBD1. The sequenced material came from peripheral blood. The DNA is TGTGCCAGCAGATCGGGACAGGGGGCTAATTCACCCCTCCACTTT. This translates into CASRSGQGANSPLHF.